The entry that follows covers one TCR beta chain sequence. These data are taken from a study of blood T cell repertoires in COVID-19. About the research overall: Samples came from the United States, Italy and Spain, spanning acute and convalescent COVID-19. In each case, the material was cDNA or gDNA derived from T cells, B-cell-depleted T cells, or PBMCs.

Seattle cases were enrolled at active infection and followed longitudinally. With 0 bases removed from V and 8 bases from J, the gap between germline ends came to 14 bases. Germline V lookup: CDR1 SGHRS, CDR2 YFSETQ. The CDR3 is 15 amino acids. Original data processing: Amplification from reference gene primers served as the basis for estimated nucleated cell counts. Data came from immunoSEQ multiplex PCR; TCRdb stores just in-frame clones and leaves some out. V, J and clone size are those of that table, while D and trimming were read from the DNA. This table holds roughly 120,000 clones, roughly 90% found once.

The chain joins TRBV5-1 to TRBJ1-4; D remains unclear. This clonotype was obtained from a man aged 55 to 70 with COVID-19, enrolled during active disease. Sequenced material: peripheral blood. CDR3 nucleotides: TGCGCCAGCAGCTTGGTGGGCCCCCGAGGGGAAAAACTGTTTTTT. Translating gives CASSLVGPRGEKLFF.